These T cell receptor beta chains were read from a single sample in a study of T cells in Graves' hyperthyroidism and ophthalmopathy. MiXCR, applied by TCRdb to the multiplex PCR reads, yields one record per CDR3 protein. The sample has hundreds of thousands of distinct CDR3 sequences, 15% to 20% seen once. The material sequenced was blood. Receptors were obtained from a young woman with Graves' hyperthyroidism. The CDR3 runs from the conserved cysteine through the conserved F or W. Each record gives: V gene, CDR3 length, clone size, D gene, J gene, CDR3 protein, CDR3 DNA. D genes are given only for firm matches. Some rows have no size entry. The others give once, few or many, or a class for an expanded clone.

v_gene: TRBV5-4
len: 16
abundance: .
d_gene: .
j_gene: TRBJ2-2
CDR3aa: CASSLEAGGPTGELFF
CDR3nt: TGTGCCAGCAGCTTGGAAGCCGGCGGGCCAACCGGGGAGCTGTTTTTT

v_gene: TRBV9
len: 16
abundance: few
d_gene: TRBD1
j_gene: TRBJ1-3
CDR3aa: CASSADRRRAGNTIYF
CDR3nt: TGTGCCAGCAGCGCGGACAGGCGACGGGCTGGAAACACCATATATTTT

v_gene: TRBV27
len: 13
abundance: many
d_gene: .
j_gene: TRBJ1-1
CDR3aa: CASSLSQGTEAFF
CDR3nt: TGTGCCAGCAGTTTATCGCAGGGTACTGAAGCTTTCTTT

v_gene: TRBV9
len: 14
abundance: many
d_gene: .
j_gene: TRBJ1-5
CDR3aa: CASSVGQQNQPQHF
CDR3nt: TGTGCCAGCAGCGTAGGACAGCAAAATCAGCCCCAGCATTTT

v_gene: TRBV7-9
len: 11
abundance: .
d_gene: TRBD2
j_gene: TRBJ2-5
CDR3aa: CASSWAGAQYF
CDR3nt: TGTGCCAGCAGCTGGGCGGGGGCCCAGTACTTC

v_gene: TRBV7-2
len: 16
abundance: many
d_gene: TRBD1
j_gene: TRBJ2-7
CDR3aa: CASSYPGQGSVYEQYF
CDR3nt: TGTGCCAGCAGCTATCCGGGACAGGGGTCGGTTTACGAGCAGTACTTC

v_gene: TRBV28
len: 13
abundance: .
d_gene: TRBD1
j_gene: TRBJ1-2
CDR3aa: CASSRDRNYGYTF
CDR3nt: TGTGCCAGCAGTCGGGACAGGAACTATGGCTACACCTTC

v_gene: TRBV5-1
len: 14
abundance: many
d_gene: .
j_gene: TRBJ1-2
CDR3aa: CASSLKAGVNGYTF
CDR3nt: TGCGCCAGCAGCTTGAAGGCAGGGGTTAATGGCTACACCTTC

v_gene: TRBV10-3
len: 14
abundance: .
d_gene: .
j_gene: TRBJ1-6
CDR3aa: CAISDKGLDSPLHF
CDR3nt: TGTGCCATCAGTGATAAGGGTCTCGATTCACCCCTCCACTTT

v_gene: TRBV27
len: 15
abundance: many
d_gene: .
j_gene: TRBJ2-3
CDR3aa: CASSLRGLNADTQYF
CDR3nt: TGTGCCAGCAGTCTTAGGGGACTTAATGCAGATACGCAGTATTTT

v_gene: TRBV7-2
len: 15
abundance: many
d_gene: TRBD2
j_gene: TRBJ2-5
CDR3aa: CASSLASGRWETQYF
CDR3nt: TGTGCCAGCAGCTTAGCTAGCGGGAGATGGGAGACCCAGTACTTC

v_gene: TRBV29-1
len: 11
abundance: .
d_gene: .
j_gene: TRBJ1-1
CDR3aa: CSVGRGGGAFF
CDR3nt: TGCAGCGTTGGTAGGGGGGGGGGAGCTTTCTTT

v_gene: TRBV5-1
len: 13
abundance: many
d_gene: .
j_gene: TRBJ2-7
CDR3aa: CASSFRLRDEQYF
CDR3nt: TGCGCCAGCAGCTTTAGGCTGAGGGACGAGCAGTACTTC

v_gene: TRBV27
len: 18
abundance: .
d_gene: TRBD2
j_gene: TRBJ2-2
CDR3aa: CASSRTSGRAGNTGELFF
CDR3nt: TGTGCCAGCAGTCGAACTAGCGGGAGGGCCGGGAACACCGGGGAGCTGTTTTTT

v_gene: TRBV2
len: 18
abundance: many
d_gene: .
j_gene: TRBJ2-7
CDR3aa: CASSEPTPVWARGDEQYF
CDR3nt: TGTGCCAGCAGTGAACCGACCCCGGTGTGGGCCAGGGGAGACGAGCAGTACTTC

v_gene: TRBV20-1
len: 12
abundance: many
d_gene: .
j_gene: TRBJ2-7
CDR3aa: CSARGQSREQYF
CDR3nt: TGCAGTGCTAGAGGGCAATCTCGAGAGCAGTACTTC

v_gene: TRBV6-5
len: 15
abundance: many
d_gene: .
j_gene: TRBJ1-5
CDR3aa: CASSYSATSNQPQHF
CDR3nt: TGTGCCAGCAGTTACTCCGCGACGAGCAATCAGCCCCAGCATTTT

v_gene: TRBV6-1
len: 15
abundance: many
d_gene: .
j_gene: TRBJ2-2
CDR3aa: CASTRGLVETGELFF
CDR3nt: TGTGCCAGCACCCGAGGGTTGGTTGAGACCGGGGAGCTGTTTTTT

v_gene: TRBV11-2
len: 15
abundance: many
d_gene: .
j_gene: TRBJ1-5
CDR3aa: CASSLGVVGGQPQHF
CDR3nt: TGTGCCAGCAGCTTAGGGGTTGTTGGGGGGCAGCCCCAGCATTTT

v_gene: TRBV28
len: 15
abundance: many
d_gene: .
j_gene: TRBJ1-5
CDR3aa: CASSSHEGRNQPQHF
CDR3nt: TGTGCCAGCAGTTCCCACGAGGGTCGGAATCAGCCCCAGCATTTT